Listed below are T cell receptor beta chains from one sample, sequenced in a study of blood T cells in healthy people across ages. TCRdb reprocessed the 5' RACE reads via MiXCR and lists one record per CDR3 protein. Of nearly 800,000 distinct CDR3 sequences in the sample, 45% to 70% were seen once. Material for sequencing was blood. These receptors all stem from a middle-aged man in good health. The CDR3 runs from the conserved cysteine through the conserved F or W. D genes are given only for firm matches. Clone sizes are given selectively: once, few, many, or a class where the clone is expanded.

j_call clone_size v_call d_call cdr3_nt cdr3_aa
TRBJ2-4 NA TRBV11-2 TRBD2 TGTGCCAGCAGCTTAGACGGGAGGGCTTCAAACATTCAGTACTTC CASSLDGRASNIQYF
TRBJ2-3 NA TRBV5-1 NA TGCGCCAGCAGCCCCGTTAGGCTCCCAGATACGCAGTATTTT CASSPVRLPDTQYF
TRBJ2-5 NA TRBV14 TRBD2 TGTGCCAGCAGCCATCCTACCGGACTAGCGGGAGGAGAGACCCAGTACTTC CASSHPTGLAGGETQYF
TRBJ2-7 NA TRBV6-2/TRBV6-3 NA TGTGCCAGCACCAGCGAGTCCTACGAGCAGTACTTC CASTSESYEQYF
TRBJ2-3 NA TRBV20-1 TRBD2 TGCAGTGCTAGAGATTTTCTAACTAGCGGGACCACAGATACGCAGTATTTT CSARDFLTSGTTDTQYF
TRBJ1-1 NA TRBV27 NA TGTGCCAGCAGTCCACTGACATCCTGGGCTCCCACTGAAGCTTTCTTT CASSPLTSWAPTEAFF
TRBJ2-4 NA TRBV5-8 NA TGTGCCAGCAGCTGGGGGACACCGGGCGTTCAGTACTTC CASSWGTPGVQYF
TRBJ1-5 few TRBV24-1 NA TGTGCCACCAGTGATGCACAGACTCAGCCCCAGCATTTT CATSDAQTQPQHF
TRBJ1-2 NA TRBV6-1 NA TGTGCCAACTTCCGGGACAACTATGGCTACACCTTC CANFRDNYGYTF
TRBJ2-1 NA TRBV2 NA TGTGCCAGCAGTGACGGGGGACGCTCCTACAATGAGCAGTTCTTC CASSDGGRSYNEQFF
TRBJ2-1 NA TRBV4-3 TRBD2 TGCGCCAGCAGCCAAGGCCAGACTAGCGGGAGGGCCAGCCGGCAGTTCTTC CASSQGQTSGRASRQFF
TRBJ2-2 once TRBV4-3 NA TGCGCCAGCAGCCAGGAATTAGGAGGTTACACCGGGGAGCTGTTTTTT CASSQELGGYTGELFF
TRBJ1-1 NA TRBV5-1 NA TGCGCCAGCAGCTTGGAGAGGGTATCAGGCACTGAAGCTTTCTTT CASSLERVSGTEAFF
TRBJ2-1 NA TRBV27 TRBD2 TGTGCCAGCAGTTTGGCGGCTAGCGGGAACCCAACGGGCAATGAGCAGTTCTTC CASSLAASGNPTGNEQFF
TRBJ2-7 few TRBV28 TRBD2 TGTGCCAGCAGTTACTCCATTCTAGCGGGAGAACCGCCGATCCGCCCCTACGAGCAGTACTTC CASSYSILAGEPPIRPYEQYF
TRBJ1-2 NA TRBV25-1 TRBD1 TGTGCCACCTCGGACAGGGGGCTCTATGGCTACACCTTC CATSDRGLYGYTF
TRBJ2-5 NA TRBV20-1 NA TGCAGTGCTAGAGATCCGGTTCTAGCGTCGGGCCAGTACTTC CSARDPVLASGQYF
TRBJ1-2 NA TRBV20-1 TRBD1 TGCAGTGCTAGCGGACAGGCGGGGGCTAAGAACTATGGCTACACCTTC CSASGQAGAKNYGYTF
TRBJ2-3 once TRBV7-2 NA TGTGCCAGCAGCCCCCTTGCCTATACGCAGTATTTT CASSPLAYTQYF
TRBJ2-5 few TRBV7-2 TRBD2 TGTGCCAGCAGCCCCGGGAGGGAGTGGGAGACCCAGTACTTC CASSPGREWETQYF
TRBJ2-3 NA TRBV5-1 TRBD1 TGCGCCAGCACCCGGACAGGTAACCCGTCTAGCACAGATACGCAGTATTTT CASTRTGNPSSTDTQYF
TRBJ2-3 few TRBV10-3 TRBD2 TGTGCCATCAGCACAGGGTTTTGGTTAGCGGGAGGCCCAGATACGCAGTATTTT CAISTGFWLAGGPDTQYF
TRBJ2-3 NA TRBV7-2 NA TGTACCAGCAGCTTCTCTGCAGATACGCAGTATTTT CTSSFSADTQYF
TRBJ2-3 few TRBV9 NA TGTGCCAGCAGTGGACAGAGAGGCACAGATACGCAGTATTTT CASSGQRGTDTQYF
TRBJ1-2 NA TRBV5-1 TRBD1 TGCGCCAGCAGCGCACAGGGGGCCTCGGGCTATGGCTACACCTTC CASSAQGASGYGYTF
TRBJ2-1 NA TRBV30 TRBD1 TGTGCCTGGAGGTTCACGGGACAGGGGGCTAATGAGCAGTTCTTC CAWRFTGQGANEQFF
TRBJ2-7 NA TRBV21-1 NA TGTGCCAGCAGCAAAGCCCCTCGTGGCGACGAGCAGTACTTC CASSKAPRGDEQYF
TRBJ2-7 NA TRBV9 NA TGTGCCAGCAGCGTAGATGGAACCTACGAGCAGTACTTC CASSVDGTYEQYF
TRBJ2-5 NA TRBV25-1 NA TGTGCCAGCAGTCATTCGTGGGGGCTAAATGAGCAGTACTTC CASSHSWGLNEQYF
TRBJ2-1 NA TRBV5-1 NA TGCGCCAGCAGCTCGCATAGTAAAGGCGAATACAATGAGCAGTTCTTC CASSSHSKGEYNEQFF
TRBJ2-1 NA TRBV12-3/TRBV12-4 NA TGTGCCAGCAGTTTCAAGCAGGGGAATTTCAATGAGCAGTTCTTC CASSFKQGNFNEQFF
TRBJ2-3 NA TRBV7-2 TRBD2 TGTGCCAGCAGCCCAGGGACTAGCGGGAGGGCCACAGATACGCAGTATTTT CASSPGTSGRATDTQYF
TRBJ2-7 NA TRBV7-2 TRBD2 TGTGCCAGCAGCTCCCCTAATGGGGCGGGGGGGAACAATGAGCAGTACTTC CASSSPNGAGGNNEQYF
TRBJ2-1 few TRBV20-1 TRBD2 TGCAGTGCTAGAGTGCTCTCTAGCGGGAGAAGCAATGAGCAGTTCTTC CSARVLSSGRSNEQFF
TRBJ2-3 once TRBV3-1 NA TGTGCCAGCAGCCAAGTCGGGGCGGCCACAGATACGCAGTATTTT CASSQVGAATDTQYF
TRBJ2-3 NA TRBV27 TRBD2 TGTGCCAGCAGTCCAATTATTCGAGCGGCGGGAGAACAGCCAGATACGCAGTATTTT CASSPIIRAAGEQPDTQYF
TRBJ2-1 NA TRBV28 TRBD2 TGTGCCAGCGAGGGCGGGAGCTCCTACAATGAGCAGTTCTTC CASEGGSSYNEQFF
TRBJ1-6 NA TRBV11-1 NA TGTGCCAGCAGCCTCGGAGCCCCGGCGAATTCACCCCTCCACTTT CASSLGAPANSPLHF
TRBJ2-5 NA TRBV11-2 NA TGTGCCAGCAGCCCTTGGGGTGAGACCCAGTACTTC CASSPWGETQYF
TRBJ2-7 NA TRBV4-2 NA TGTGCCAGCAGCCAAGACCCACGTGATGAGCAGTACTTC CASSQDPRDEQYF
TRBJ2-6 few TRBV6-1 TRBD1 TGTGCCAGCACCGGACAGGGACACTCTGGGGCCAACGTCCTGACTTTC CASTGQGHSGANVLTF
TRBJ1-1 NA TRBV5-1 TRBD1 TGCGCCAGCAGCTTGGGGGACAGGGACACTGAAGCTTTCTTT CASSLGDRDTEAFF
TRBJ2-7 few TRBV2 TRBD1 TGTGCCAGCAGTGTAAGACAGGGCCAGGGAGAGCAGTACTTC CASSVRQGQGEQYF